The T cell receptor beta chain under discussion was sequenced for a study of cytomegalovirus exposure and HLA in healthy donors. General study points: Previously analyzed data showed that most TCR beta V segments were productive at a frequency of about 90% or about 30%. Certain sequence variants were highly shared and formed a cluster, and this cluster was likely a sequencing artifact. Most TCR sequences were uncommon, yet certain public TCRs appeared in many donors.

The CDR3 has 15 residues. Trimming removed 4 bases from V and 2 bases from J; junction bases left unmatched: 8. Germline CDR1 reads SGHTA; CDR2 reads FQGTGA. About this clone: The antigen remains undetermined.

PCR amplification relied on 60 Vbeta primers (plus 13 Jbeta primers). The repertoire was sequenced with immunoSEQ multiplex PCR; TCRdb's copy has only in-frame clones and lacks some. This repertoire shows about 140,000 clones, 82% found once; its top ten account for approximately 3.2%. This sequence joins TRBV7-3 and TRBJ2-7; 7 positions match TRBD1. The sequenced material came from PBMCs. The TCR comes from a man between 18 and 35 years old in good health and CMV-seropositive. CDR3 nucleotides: TGTGCCAGCAGCTCAGACAGGGAGTCGACCTACGAGCAGTACTTC. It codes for CASSSDRESTYEQYF.